These 9 T cell receptor beta chains were sequenced from one sample in a study of glioma-infiltrating T cells after dendritic cell vaccination listed by TCRdb under 2016. The time point label here, explained by the study, means: after dendritic cell vaccination, including at tumor progression/relapse. Libraries were built with the immunoSEQ multiplex PCR assay. This immuneACCESS table, as held by TCRdb, lists in-frame sequences with V and J called but not all clones. Of the missing ones, under half trace to an unresolved V gene in checked studies; the others have no known cause. The sample records 90,000 to 140,000 clones, around 89% of which are singletons. Approximately 2.7% of the sample is held by the ten biggest clonotypes. The sample was blood, taken after dendritic cell vaccination. These receptors were obtained from a human donor with glioblastoma.

The chain recombines TRBV18 with TRBJ2-2, with 8 bases aligning to TRBD1. V shed 4 bases and J 6 bases; nucleotides not matched to a gene: 10. The germline V gene encodes CDR1 KGHSH and CDR2 LQKENI. This CDR3 has 16 residues. Here the CDR3 reads CASSLTGVLGSGELFF. The CDR3 DNA reads as TGTGCCAGCTCACTGACAGGGGTCCTTGGATCCGGGGAGCTGTTTTTT.

The rearrangement uses TRBV19 and TRBJ1-2; TRBD1 might be the D (5 bases). Germline-derived CDR1 and CDR2 are LNHDA and SQIVND (reference sequence). This CDR3 spans 14 amino acids. The V gene lost 7 bases and the J gene lost 0 bases, with 12 bases spanning the gap. DNA for the CDR3: TGTGCCAGTACCTCGACAGCAGCTAACTATGGCTACACCTTC. Translating it yields CASTSTAANYGYTF.

This chain connects TRBV5-6 to TRBJ2-5; 11 nucleotides align to TRBD2. Germline values: CDR1 SGHDT, CDR2 YYEEEE. V was clipped by 0 bases and J by 3 bases; unmatched bases: 7. CDR3 length: 17 residues. CDR3 nucleotides: TGTGCCAGCAGCTTGGACACTAGCGGGGGAATGGAAGAGACCCAGTACTTC. It specifies CASSLDTSGGMEETQYF. The full variable domain, in which reference TRBV5-6 and TRBJ2-5 provide the parts outside the CDR3, is DAGVTQSPTHLIKTRGQQVTLRCSPKSGHDTVSWYQQALGQGPQFIFQYYEEEERQRGNFPDRFSGHQFPNYSSELNVNALLLGDSALYLCASSLDTSGGMEETQYFGPGTRLLVL.

This clone was counted once. J is TRBJ2-1 and V is TRBV10-3; TRBD2 matches at 8 bases. V was pared by 8 bases and J by 9 bases, with 9 bases of the junction left unmatched. Germline lookup yields CDR1 ENHRY and CDR2 SYGVKD. The CDR3 totals 13 residues. The CDR3 is CAIAETGGVEQFF. CDR3 coding DNA: TGTGCCATCGCCGAGACGGGGGGGGTTGAGCAGTTCTTC.

The chain couples TRBV15 to TRBJ1-2; 10 bases are a match to TRBD1. V was clipped by 5 bases and J by 8 bases; unmatched bases: 8. Looked up from germline, CDR1 is LNHNV and CDR2 is YYDKDF (reference sequence). This CDR3 comprises 14 residues. Here the CDR3 DNA reads TGTGCCACCAGCTCTGCAGGGACAGGGGAGGGCTACACCTTC. Protein product: CATSSAGTGEGYTF.

V gene TRBV27 combines with J gene TRBJ1-5, with 8 bases matching TRBD1. CDR1 is MNHEY and CDR2 is SMNVEV in the germline V gene (reference sequence). The J segment lost 1 base and the V segment lost 5 bases, leaving 7 bases of the junction unmatched. The CDR3 length is 16 residues. The CDR3 reads CASSLTWTGSNQPQHF. The CDR3 nucleotides are TGTGCCAGCAGTCTCACATGGACAGGGAGCAATCAGCCCCAGCATTTT.

This sequence joins TRBV5-1 and TRBJ2-7, with D tentatively TRBD1 (6 bases). The CDR3 sequence is 14 residues long. Germline-derived CDR1 and CDR2 are SGHRS and YFSETQ. The ends were cut back, 4 bases at V and 6 bases at J, with 17 bases in the middle. The CDR3 here is CASSGGQTGSEQYF. The CDR3 DNA sequence: TGCGCCAGCAGCGGGGGCCAAACAGGGTCCGAGCAGTACTTC. The variable domain in full, completed from reference TRBV5-1 and TRBJ2-7, reads KAGVTQTPRYLIKTRGQQVTLSCSPISGHRSVSWYQQTPGQGLQFLFEYFSETQRNKGNFPGRFSGRQFSNSRSEMNVSTLELGDSALYLCASSGGQTGSEQYFGPGTRLTVT.

This chain joins TRBV12-5 and TRBJ1-5, with 10 positions matching TRBD1. This CDR3 has 16 residues. V gave up 0 bases and J gave up 6 bases; unmatched junction bases: 5. CDR1 and CDR2 from the germline V gene are LGHNT and FRNRAP. The chain's CDR3 is CASGLVLGQGGQPQHF. The CDR3 DNA sequence: TGTGCTAGTGGTTTGGTACTCGGACAGGGGGGTCAGCCCCAGCATTTT. Looking up the rest from reference TRBV12-5 and TRBJ1-5 gives the full variable domain: DARVTQTPRHKVTEMGQEVTMRCQPILGHNTVFWYRQTMMQGLELLAYFRNRAPLDDSGMPKDRFSAEMPDATLATLKIQPSEPRDSAVYFCASGLVLGQGGQPQHFGDGTRLSIL.

On this clone itself: Additional DNA sequences in this sample encode the identical CDR3. The chain combines TRBV5-1 with TRBJ2-1; a weak D match, TRBD1 (6 bases). The V gene's germline CDR1 is SGHRS and CDR2 YFSETQ. The V end was cut by 0 bases, the J end by 4 bases, with 11 bases between. There are 15 residues in the CDR3. CDR3 sequence: CASSLGTGTYNEQFF. In DNA form, the CDR3 reads TGCGCCAGCAGCTTGGGAACGGGGACATACAATGAGCAGTTCTTC.